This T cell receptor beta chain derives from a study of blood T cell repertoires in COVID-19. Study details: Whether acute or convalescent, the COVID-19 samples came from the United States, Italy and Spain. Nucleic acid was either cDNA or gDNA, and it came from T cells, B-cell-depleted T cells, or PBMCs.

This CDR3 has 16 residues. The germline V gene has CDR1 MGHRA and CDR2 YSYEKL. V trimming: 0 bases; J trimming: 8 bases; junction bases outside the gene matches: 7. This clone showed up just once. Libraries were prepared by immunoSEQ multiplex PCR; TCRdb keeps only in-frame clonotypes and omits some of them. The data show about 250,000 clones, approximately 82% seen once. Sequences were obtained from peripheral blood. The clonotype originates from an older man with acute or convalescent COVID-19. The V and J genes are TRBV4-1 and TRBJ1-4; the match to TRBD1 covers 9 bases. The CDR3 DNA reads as TGCGCCAGCAGCCAAGATAGGGACAGGGCCCTGGAAAAACTGTTTTTT. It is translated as CASSQDRDRALEKLFF.